These 31 T cell receptor beta chains came from one sample sequenced in a study of spatial heterogeneity in lung cancer. Time point defined: sample taken at primary tumor resection. TCRdb re-called the 5' RACE reads through MiXCR, storing one row per CDR3 protein. The sample lists about 92,000 distinct CDR3 sequences, 12% occurring once. The sequencing here drew on PBMCs, taken at surgery. The receptors originated from a male donor with early-stage non-small cell lung cancer.

The chain links TRBV2 to TRBJ2-7; D possibly corresponds to TRBD1 (6 bases). V lost 7 bases and J 4 bases, leaving 11 bases between the germline ends. The CDR3 sequence is 12 residues long. Germline V CDR1 and CDR2: SNHLY, FYNNEI. This chain's CDR3 is CASTLQGYEQYF. CDR3 bases: TGTGCCAGCACTTTACAGGGTTACGAGCAGTACTTC. Drawing the rest from reference TRBV2 and TRBJ2-7, the complete variable domain is EPEVTQTPSHQVTQMGQEVILRCVPISNHLYFYWYRQILGQKVEFLVSFYNNEISEKSEIFDDQFSVERPDGSNFTLKIRSTKLEDSAMYFCASTLQGYEQYFGPGTRLTVT.

This clonotype came up a few times. The V gene is TRBV4-2, the J gene TRBJ1-1, with D unresolved. The CDR3 covers 14 residues. Germline V gives CDR1 LGHNA, CDR2 YNFKEQ. V was cut by 0 bases and J by 4 bases, with 9 bases left in between. The CDR3: CASSQEGRATEAFF. CDR3 in DNA: TGTGCCAGCAGCCAAGAGGGGAGGGCCACTGAAGCTTTCTTT.

This chain uses TRBV2 with TRBJ2-1, with unresolved D. The germline V gene encodes CDR1 SNHLY and CDR2 FYNNEI. The CDR3 length is 16 residues. Trimming removed 2 bases at V and 6 bases at J, with 17 bases between. The CDR3 reads CASSENPPSVGNEQFF. CDR3 DNA: TGTGCCAGCAGTGAAAATCCACCCTCAGTAGGCAATGAGCAGTTCTTC.

A remark on this clonotype: One end of the junction is discordant with germline, which a read error may explain. The chain uses TRBV7-2 and TRBJ1-6; no definite D call. This CDR3 has 15 amino acids. Germline CDR1 reads SGHTA; CDR2 reads FQGNSA. The CDR3 nucleotides read TGTGTCAGCAGCTTAGTGGCAGTACCAAATTCACCCCTCCCCTTT. This sequence encodes CVSSLVAVPNSPLPF. The full variable domain, in which reference TRBV7-2 and TRBJ1-6 provide the parts outside the CDR3, is GAGVSQSPSNKVTEKGKDVELRCDPISGHTALYWYRQSLGQGLEFLIYFQGNSAPDKSGLPSDRFSAERTGGSVSTLTIQRTQQEDSAVYLCVSSLVAVPNSPLPFGNGTRLTVT.

The sample holds many counts of this clonotype. V is TRBV9 and J is TRBJ1-2, with D unresolved. The ends were cut back, 4 bases at V and 7 bases at J, with 17 bases in the middle. The CDR3 is made up of 14 amino acids. Germline V gene sequence: CDR1 SGDLS, CDR2 YYNGEE. The DNA for the CDR3 is TGTGCCAGCAGCACACCCCCATGGAATTCTGGCTACACCTTC. It yields the protein CASSTPPWNSGYTF. Full variable domain (missing parts from reference TRBV9 and TRBJ1-2): DSGVTQTPKHLITATGQRVTLRCSPRSGDLSVYWYQQSLDQGLQFLIQYYNGEERAKGNILERFSAQQFPDLHSELNLSSLELGDSALYFCASSTPPWNSGYTFGSGTRLTVV.

The rearrangement joins TRBV7-2 to TRBJ2-3, with 7 positions matching TRBD1. Unmatched junction bases numbered 11, after V lost 6 bases and J lost 8 bases. From germline, CDR1 is SGHTA and CDR2 FQGNSA. The CDR3 has 14 amino acids. CDR3 protein: CASRSDREGLTQYF. CDR3 nucleotide sequence: TGTGCCAGCAGATCCGACAGGGAAGGGCTTACGCAGTATTTT.

The V gene is TRBV18, the J gene TRBJ2-3; 8 bases are shared with TRBD1. Per the germline V gene, CDR1 is KGHSH and CDR2 is LQKENI. J lost 2 bases, V lost 8 bases, and 3 bases had no gene match. This CDR3 is 13 amino acids long. Here the CDR3 reads CASMDRATDTQYF. CDR3 DNA sequence: TGTGCCAGCATGGACAGGGCCACAGATACGCAGTATTTT.

This clonotype came up a few times. The rearrangement links TRBV12-3 or TRBV12-4 to TRBJ2-2; D gene uncertain. The CDR3 has 15 amino acids. Trimming removed 6 bases at V and 6 bases at J, with 17 bases between. DNA of the CDR3: TGTGCCAGCAGACCAGGCAGCCGCGTCGCCGGGGAGCTGTTTTTT. Protein sequence: CASRPGSRVAGELFF.

The V call is TRBV20-1, the J call TRBJ1-6, with TRBD1 matching over 11 bases. The CDR3 runs to 15 residues. Germline lookup yields CDR1 DFQATT and CDR2 SNEGSKA (reference sequence). The junction had 8 bases not matched to a gene; V was cut back by 5 bases and J by 8 bases. The CDR3 DNA reads as TGCAGTGCTGTGTCACCGGGACAGGGGGATTCACCCCTCCACTTT. Translation gives CSAVSPGQGDSPLHF.

This clonotype was recorded a few times. The chain carries TRBV2 and TRBJ2-3; 10 bases align to TRBD2. J gave up 8 bases and V 2 bases, and 13 bases lay outside the gene matches. The CDR3 is 17 residues long. CDR1 and CDR2 (germline): SNHLY, FYNNEI. CDR3 DNA: TGTGCCAGCAGTGAAAGGAGGCCCGGACTAGCGGTTGGTACGCAGTATTTT. It is translated as CASSERRPGLAVGTQYF.

This chain links TRBV29-1 with TRBJ1-1, with a tentative D call TRBD1 (5 bases). In germline, CDR1 is SQVTM, CDR2 ANQGSEA. This CDR3 has 15 amino acids. The ends were cut back, 7 bases at V and 3 bases at J, with 21 bases in the middle. CDR3 loop: CSARRWERGDTEAFF. As DNA, the CDR3 is TGCAGCGCGCGGAGGTGGGAGCGGGGCGACACTGAAGCTTTCTTT.

There are many counts of this clonotype. This sequence joins TRBV6-5 and TRBJ1-1; D unclear. There are 14 residues in the CDR3. V lost 4 bases to trimming and J lost 1 base, with 10 bases between them. Germline V gene sequence: CDR1 MNHEY, CDR2 SVGAGI. Here the CDR3 reads CASSSPRQNTEAFF. CDR3 nucleotide sequence: TGTGCCAGCAGTTCCCCCCGACAGAACACTGAAGCTTTCTTT.

This chain connects TRBV12-3 or TRBV12-4 to TRBJ2-2; D gene uncertain. The CDR3 sequence is 13 residues long. Between the trimmed V and J ends, which lost 6 bases and 2 bases, there was a span of 7 bases. CDR3 protein: CASRKTNTGELFF. CDR3 nucleotides: TGTGCCAGCAGAAAAACAAACACCGGGGAGCTGTTTTTT.

This clonotype was observed at least ten times. The genes are TRBV5-1 and TRBJ1-5; unclear D gene. The germline CDR1 and CDR2 sequences are SGHRS and YFSETQ. Trimming cost V 0 bases and J 0 bases, with 7 bases left between them. This CDR3 contains 15 residues. The CDR3 reads CASSLAGNSNQPQHF. CDR3 sequence (DNA): TGCGCCAGCAGCTTGGCGGGGAATAGCAATCAGCCCCAGCATTTT.

This clonotype was picked up a small number of times. CDR3 DNA: TGCGCCAGCAGCTTGGTTCTCCGAGGCACAGATACGCAGTATTTT. Its translation: CASSLVLRGTDTQYF. This sequence joins TRBV5-1 and TRBJ2-3; D uncertain. This CDR3 has 15 residues. The V gene's germline CDR1 is SGHRS and CDR2 YFSETQ. V was trimmed by 0 bases and J by 1 base, leaving 9 bases between them.

A few counts support this clonotype. V usage is TRBV5-4 and J usage is TRBJ2-1; TRBD1 aligns across 8 bases. The CDR3 runs 15 residues. V shed 4 bases, J shed 1 base, and the junction held 4 bases outside the gene matches. The germline gives CDR1 SGHNT, CDR2 YYREEE (reference sequence). The CDR3 protein is CASSLTGDSYNEQFF. CDR3 in DNA: TGTGCCAGCAGCCTGACAGGGGATTCCTACAATGAGCAGTTCTTC.

There are a few counts of this clonotype. The chain has TRBV12-3 or TRBV12-4 and TRBJ1-5, with D possibly being TRBD1 (5 bases). V was trimmed by 3 bases and J by 6 bases, leaving 9 bases between them. CDR3 length: 13 residues. Here the CDR3 reads CASSFRGFQPQHF. The CDR3, as DNA: TGTGCCAGCAGTTTTAGGGGTTTTCAGCCCCAGCATTTT.

This clonotype was seen ten or more times. The CDR3: CSAPDRIVNTEAFF. The CDR3 DNA reads TGCAGTGCTCCTGACAGAATCGTGAACACTGAAGCTTTCTTT. The chain couples TRBV20-1 to TRBJ1-1, with D perhaps matching TRBD1 (5 bases). The CDR3 runs 14 residues. Germline V gene lookup returns CDR1 DFQATT and CDR2 SNEGSKA (reference sequence). With 5 bases removed from V and 0 bases from J, the gap between germline ends came to 13 bases.

This clonotype was observed at least ten times. The rearrangement joins TRBV7-9 to TRBJ1-3; no firm D call. This CDR3 has 14 residues. With 1 base removed from V and 0 bases from J, the gap between germline ends came to 4 bases. The V gene's germline CDR1 is SEHNR and CDR2 FQNEAQ (reference sequence). The CDR3 here is CASSLVSSGNTIYF. CDR3 DNA sequence: TGTGCCAGCAGCTTAGTCAGCTCTGGAAACACCATATATTTT.

A few counts support this clonotype. J is TRBJ2-5 and V is TRBV7-6; 7 bases are shared with TRBD2. The CDR3 has 15 amino acids. CDR1 is SGHVS, CDR2 FNYEAQ, per germline. With 5 bases clipped from V and 11 bases from J, the junction kept 17 bases outside the gene matches. CDR3 in amino acids: CASSPASPRLARQYF. DNA for the CDR3: TGTGCCAGCAGCCCAGCGTCCCCCCGACTAGCTAGACAGTACTTC.

This chain links TRBV7-8 with TRBJ1-5, with a possible D match to TRBD1 (6 bases). This CDR3 has 15 amino acids. Trimming took 0 bases from V and 4 from J, leaving 10 bases between them. Germline lookup yields CDR1 SGHVS and CDR2 FQNEAQ. The CDR3 sequence is CASSLALQGNQPQHF. Here the CDR3 DNA reads TGTGCCAGCAGCTTAGCTCTCCAGGGGAATCAGCCCCAGCATTTT.

This chain joins TRBV9 and TRBJ1-5, with a tentative D call TRBD1 (6 bases). This CDR3 spans 14 amino acids. Germline CDR1 is SGDLS and CDR2 is YYNGEE. V was cut by 0 bases and J by 2 bases, with 6 bases left in between. The CDR3 is CASSVGQGNQPQHF. For the CDR3, the DNA is TGTGCCAGCAGCGTAGGACAGGGCAATCAGCCCCAGCATTTT.

The chain combines TRBV7-2 with TRBJ1-6; D uncertain. The V end lost 5 bases, the J end lost 9 bases, and 17 bases lay between the germline ends. CDR3 length: 15 residues. The germline gives CDR1 SGHTA, CDR2 FQGNSA. As DNA, the CDR3 is TGTGCCAGCAGCGAGAGGGCGCGGGGTAGTTCACCCCTCCACTTT. Translated: CASSERARGSSPLHF.

In its sample, this clonotype was seen many times. DNA of the CDR3: TGTGCCAGCAGCCCCCGACAAGAGACCCAGTACTTC. Encoded protein: CASSPRQETQYF. The chain joins TRBV7-6 to TRBJ2-5, with unresolved D. This CDR3 has 12 residues. Germline CDR1 and CDR2: SGHVS and FNYEAQ. The ends were cut back, 5 bases at V and 2 bases at J, with 6 bases in the middle. Full variable domain (missing parts from reference TRBV7-6 and TRBJ2-5): GAGVSQSPRYKVTKRGQDVALRCDPISGHVSLYWYRQALGQGPEFLTYFNYEAQQDKSGLPNDRFSAERPEGSISTLTIQRTEQRDSAMYRCASSPRQETQYFGPGTRLLVL.

Ten or more counts support this clonotype. In DNA form, the CDR3 reads TGTGCCAGCAGCGGAGAGGGCCGGAGGGAGCAGTTCTTC. Its translation: CASSGEGRREQFF. This sequence joins TRBV9 and TRBJ2-1; D might be TRBD2 (5 bases). Germline V gene data show CDR1 as SGDLS and CDR2 as YYNGEE. The CDR3 extends over 13 amino acids. V shed 3 bases and J shed 10 bases, with 14 bases lying between them.

A few counts support this clonotype. This chain uses TRBV6-1 with TRBJ2-7, with 7 bases fitting TRBD1. CDR1 and CDR2 from the germline V gene are MNHNS and SASEGT. The CDR3 is made up of 15 amino acids. Unmatched junction bases numbered 7, after V lost 0 bases and J lost 5 bases. In DNA form, the CDR3 reads TGTGCCAGCAGTGAAGCGATCCTGACAGGGAACGAGCAGTACTTC. Its translation: CASSEAILTGNEQYF.

In its sample, this clonotype was seen a few times. This chain uses TRBV5-1 with TRBJ2-7, with D possibly being TRBD1 (5 bases). V was shortened by 0 bases and J by 2 bases, with 12 bases between the two germline ends. This CDR3 has 15 amino acids. The germline V gene has CDR1 SGHRS and CDR2 YFSETQ. Here the CDR3 reads CASSLVSGSPYEQYF. The DNA of the CDR3 is TGCGCCAGCAGCTTGGTTTCAGGGTCACCCTACGAGCAGTACTTC.

This chain connects TRBV6-2 or TRBV6-3 to TRBJ2-5, with D unclear. Germline CDR1 MNHEY, CDR2 SVGEGT. The CDR3 totals 15 residues. V lost 4 bases and J lost 5, with 17 bases in between. The CDR3 spells CASSFTVRPGETQYF. The CDR3 DNA is TGTGCCAGCAGTTTTACAGTCCGGCCGGGCGAGACCCAGTACTTC.

This clonotype was found a few times. The chain joins TRBV19 to TRBJ2-1; D uncertain. Germline V gene lookup returns CDR1 LNHDA and CDR2 SQIVND (reference sequence). Trimming shortened V by 3 bases and J by 1 base, and 10 bases separated the two germline ends. The CDR3 sequence is 15 residues long. The CDR3 sequence: CASSMGPTSYNEQFF. In DNA, the CDR3 is TGTGCCAGTAGTATGGGTCCCACGTCCTACAATGAGCAGTTCTTC.

The count of this clonotype is one. The V call is TRBV7-6, the J call TRBJ2-1, with TRBD2 as a possible D gene (6 bases). This CDR3 region has 16 residues. Germline lookup yields CDR1 SGHVS and CDR2 FNYEAQ. The V and J ends lost 0 bases and 6 bases respectively, with 15 bases between them. As DNA, the CDR3 is TGTGCCAGCAGCTTAGCCCGGCCCGGGACTTCCAATGAGCAGTTCTTC. Protein: CASSLARPGTSNEQFF.

As to this clonotype: A much larger clone lies one base from this, so it may be a read error. This likely comes from a read error, as the CDR3 has no conserved phenylalanine or tryptophan at its end. The chain combines TRBV29-1 with TRBJ2-5; D uncertain. From germline, CDR1 is SQVTM and CDR2 ANQGSEA. The CDR3 extends over 10 amino acids. With 7 bases removed from V and 9 bases from J, the gap between germline ends came to 12 bases. The CDR3 region is CSGGTQAQYI. Here the CDR3 DNA reads TGCAGCGGTGGAACCCAGGCCCAGTACATC.